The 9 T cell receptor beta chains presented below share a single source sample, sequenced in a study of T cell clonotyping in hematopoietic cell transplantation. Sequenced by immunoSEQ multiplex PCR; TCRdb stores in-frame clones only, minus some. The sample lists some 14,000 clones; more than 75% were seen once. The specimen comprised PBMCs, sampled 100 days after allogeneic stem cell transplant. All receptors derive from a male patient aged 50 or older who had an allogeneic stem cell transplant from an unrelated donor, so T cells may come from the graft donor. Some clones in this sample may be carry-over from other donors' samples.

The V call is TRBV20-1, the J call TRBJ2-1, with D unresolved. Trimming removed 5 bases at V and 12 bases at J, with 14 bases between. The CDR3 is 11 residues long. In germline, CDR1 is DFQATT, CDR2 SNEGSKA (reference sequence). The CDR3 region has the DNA TGCAGTGCTCCTTACGGGTTTGGGCAGTTCTTC. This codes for CSAPYGFGQFF.

CDR3 coding DNA: TGCGCCAGCAGCCAGGACGACAGACAGGGTGCCGGGGAGCTGTTTTTT. This gives the protein CASSQDDRQGAGELFF. The rearrangement uses TRBV4-3 and TRBJ2-2; 7 positions match TRBD1. The CDR3 contains 16 residues. Looked up from germline, CDR1 is LGHNA and CDR2 is YSLEER. Trimming cost V 3 bases and J 6 bases; bases outside gene matches: 10.

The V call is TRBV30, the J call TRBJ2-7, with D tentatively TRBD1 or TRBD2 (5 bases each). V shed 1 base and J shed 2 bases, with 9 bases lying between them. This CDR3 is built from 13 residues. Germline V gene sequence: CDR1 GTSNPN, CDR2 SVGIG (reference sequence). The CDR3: CAWSAGSPYEQYF. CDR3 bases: TGTGCCTGGAGTGCAGGGAGCCCCTACGAGCAGTACTTC.

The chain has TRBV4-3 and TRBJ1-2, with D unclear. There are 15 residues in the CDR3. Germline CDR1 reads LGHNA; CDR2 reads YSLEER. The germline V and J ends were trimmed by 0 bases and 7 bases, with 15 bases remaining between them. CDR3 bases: TGCGCCAGCAGCCAAGAAGTTCACCCAGGATCTGGCTACACCTTC. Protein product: CASSQEVHPGSGYTF.

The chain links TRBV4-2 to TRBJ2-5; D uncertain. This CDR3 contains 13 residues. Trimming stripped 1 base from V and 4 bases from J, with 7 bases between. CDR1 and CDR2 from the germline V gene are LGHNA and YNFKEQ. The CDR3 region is CASSQVTGETQYF. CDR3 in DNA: TGTGCCAGCAGCCAAGTCACGGGAGAGACCCAGTACTTC.

The CDR3 region is CASANDRTNQPQHF. CDR3 nucleotides: TGTGCCAGCGCCAACGACAGGACAAATCAGCCCCAGCATTTT. V is TRBV2 and J is TRBJ1-5, with a tentative D call TRBD1 (6 bases). Germline V gives CDR1 SNHLY, CDR2 FYNNEI. CDR3 length equals 14 residues. V lost 8 bases, J lost 4 bases, and 15 bases lay in between. The variable domain in full, with the rest retrieved from reference TRBV2 and TRBJ1-5, is EPEVTQTPSHQVTQMGQEVILRCVPISNHLYFYWYRQILGQKVEFLVSFYNNEISEKSEIFDDQFSVERPDGSNFTLKIRSTKLEDSAMYFCASANDRTNQPQHFGDGTRLSIL.

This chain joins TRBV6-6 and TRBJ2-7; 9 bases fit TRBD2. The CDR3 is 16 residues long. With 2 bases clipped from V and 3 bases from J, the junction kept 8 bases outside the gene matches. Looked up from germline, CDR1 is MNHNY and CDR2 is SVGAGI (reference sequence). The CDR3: CASSYPSGKGSYEQYF. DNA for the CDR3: TGTGCCAGCAGTTACCCTAGCGGGAAGGGTAGCTACGAGCAGTACTTC.

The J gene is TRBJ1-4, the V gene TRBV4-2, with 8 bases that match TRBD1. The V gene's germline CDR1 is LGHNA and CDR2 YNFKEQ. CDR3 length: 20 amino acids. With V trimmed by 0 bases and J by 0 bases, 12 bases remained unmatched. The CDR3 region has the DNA TGTGCCAGCAGCCAAGATTCCGGGACAGGTTTGATCGCAACTAATGAAAAACTGTTTTTT. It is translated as CASSQDSGTGLIATNEKLFF.

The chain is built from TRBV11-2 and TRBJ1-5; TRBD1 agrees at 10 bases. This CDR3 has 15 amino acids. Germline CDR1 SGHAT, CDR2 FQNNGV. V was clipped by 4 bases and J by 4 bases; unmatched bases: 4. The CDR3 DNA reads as TGTGCCAGCAGCTCCCGGACAGGGGGGAATCAGCCCCAGCATTTT. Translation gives CASSSRTGGNQPQHF.